These 10 T cell receptor beta chains were sequenced from one sample in a study of blood T cell repertoires in COVID-19. TCRdb's table, derived via immunoSEQ multiplex PCR, lists solely in-frame clones and lacks some. The table shows around 300,000 clones, with roughly 91% occurring only once. The sequenced sample was PBMCs or T cells enriched from blood (not recorded which). The source is a woman aged 30 to 39 who had recovered from COVID-19.

V is TRBV4-1 and J is TRBJ2-3, with D possibly TRBD2 on 6 matching bases. The germline gives CDR1 MGHRA, CDR2 YSYEKL. The CDR3 extends over 21 amino acids. The germline V and J ends were trimmed by 3 bases and 2 bases, with 30 bases remaining between them. The CDR3 reads CASSQGQPFLFVAAYTDTQYF. As DNA, the CDR3 is TGCGCCAGCAGCCAGGGCCAGCCCTTCCTTTTTGTAGCGGCGTACACAGATACGCAGTATTTT.

This chain connects TRBV9 to TRBJ2-5, with 15 bases that match TRBD2. CDR1 SGDLS and CDR2 YYNGEE come from the germline V gene. The CDR3 covers 15 residues. The V and J ends lost 3 bases and 4 bases, in that order; junction bases with no gene match: 1. The CDR3 nucleotides read TGTGCCAGCAGCGAGGGACTAGCGGGAGGAGAGACCCAGTACTTC. Amino acids: CASSEGLAGGETQYF. The full variable domain, in which reference TRBV9 and TRBJ2-5 provide the parts outside the CDR3, is DSGVTQTPKHLITATGQRVTLRCSPRSGDLSVYWYQQSLDQGLQFLIQYYNGEERAKGNILERFSAQQFPDLHSELNLSSLELGDSALYFCASSEGLAGGETQYFGPGTRLLVL.

The chain recombines TRBV5-5 with TRBJ1-3; D not certain. Germline CDR1 reads SGHKS; CDR2 reads YYEKEE (reference sequence). This CDR3 spans 15 amino acids. The germline V and J ends were trimmed by 0 bases and 2 bases, with 9 bases remaining between them. The CDR3 bases are TGTGCCAGCAGCTTGGCTAGACTCGCTGGAAACACCATATATTTT. This encodes CASSLARLAGNTIYF.

V gene TRBV11-2 combines with J gene TRBJ1-1; 9 positions match TRBD1. This CDR3 comprises 17 residues. Germline V gene data show CDR1 as SGHAT and CDR2 as FQNNGV. V dropped 5 bases and J dropped 4; count of bases not matched to a gene: 14. Here the CDR3 reads CASSDYTGTGLITEAFF. DNA for the CDR3: TGTGCCAGCAGCGACTACACCGGGACAGGGTTGATCACTGAAGCTTTCTTT.

V gene TRBV5-8 combines with J gene TRBJ1-3; D may be TRBD1 (6 bases). CDR1 and CDR2 (germline): SGHTS, YDEGEE. This CDR3 is 16 amino acids long. The V end was cut by 0 bases, the J end by 0 bases, with 10 bases between. CDR3 sequence reads: CASSLAQGHSGNTIYF. CDR3 sequence (DNA): TGTGCCAGCAGCTTGGCGCAGGGGCACTCTGGAAACACCATATATTTT.

This sequence joins TRBV19 and TRBJ2-5, with a tentative D call TRBD2 (6 bases). The CDR3 loop spans 14 amino acids. V shed 1 base and J shed 0 bases, with 6 bases lying between them. CDR1 and CDR2 from the germline V gene are LNHDA and SQIVND (reference sequence). The CDR3: CASSIVADQETQYF. CDR3 DNA: TGTGCCAGTAGTATAGTAGCGGACCAAGAGACCCAGTACTTC.

The chain has TRBV7-6 and TRBJ1-2; D is perhaps TRBD1 (6 bases). V gave up 5 bases and J gave up 9 bases, with 31 bases separating them. The CDR3 consists of 18 residues. Germline CDR1 reads SGHVS; CDR2 reads FNYEAQ. The DNA of the CDR3 is TGTGCCAGCAGCCCAGCCGGACAGAGCATTGCTATGGTGGGGAGCTACACCTTC. It encodes CASSPAGQSIAMVGSYTF.

This clone is a singleton in its sample. The chain employs TRBV4-2 and TRBJ2-7; D call uncertain. The germline V gene encodes CDR1 LGHNA and CDR2 YNFKEQ. This CDR3 comprises 14 residues. V shed 4 bases and J shed 1 base, with 11 bases lying between them. CDR3 coding DNA: TGTGCCAGCAGCCCCTTGGGCACTTCCTACGAGCAGTACTTC. Protein product: CASSPLGTSYEQYF.

The rearrangement joins TRBV27 to TRBJ2-1; D unclear. Germline V CDR1 and CDR2: MNHEY, SMNVEV (reference sequence). The CDR3 covers 14 residues. With 3 bases removed from V and 8 bases from J, the gap between germline ends came to 14 bases. CDR3 amino acids: CASSLTRSTDEQFF. The CDR3 DNA reads as TGTGCCAGCAGTTTGACCCGGAGTACCGATGAGCAGTTCTTC.

The chain combines TRBV27 with TRBJ1-6, with D possibly being TRBD1 (6 bases). With 3 bases removed from V and 7 bases from J, the gap between germline ends came to 10 bases. This CDR3 contains 14 residues. CDR1 MNHEY and CDR2 SMNVEV come from the germline V gene (reference sequence). CDR3 DNA: TGTGCCAGCAGTTTTGGCAGGGGCAATTCACCCCTCCACTTT. Translation gives CASSFGRGNSPLHF.